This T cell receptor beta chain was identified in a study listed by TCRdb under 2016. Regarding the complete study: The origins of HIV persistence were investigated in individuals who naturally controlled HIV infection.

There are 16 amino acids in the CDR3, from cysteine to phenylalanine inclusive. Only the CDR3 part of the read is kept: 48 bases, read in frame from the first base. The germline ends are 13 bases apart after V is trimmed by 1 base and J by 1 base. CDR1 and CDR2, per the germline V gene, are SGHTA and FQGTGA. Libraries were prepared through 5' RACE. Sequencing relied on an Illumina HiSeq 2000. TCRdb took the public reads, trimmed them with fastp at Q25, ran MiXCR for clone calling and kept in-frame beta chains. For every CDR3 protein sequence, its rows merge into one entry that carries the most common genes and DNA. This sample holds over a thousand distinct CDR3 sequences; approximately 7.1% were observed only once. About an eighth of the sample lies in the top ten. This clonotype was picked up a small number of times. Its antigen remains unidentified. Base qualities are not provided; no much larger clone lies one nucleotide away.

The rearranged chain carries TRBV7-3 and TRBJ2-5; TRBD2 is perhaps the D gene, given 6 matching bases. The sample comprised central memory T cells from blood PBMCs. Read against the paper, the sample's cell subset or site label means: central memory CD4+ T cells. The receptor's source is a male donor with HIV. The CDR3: CASSLRGRGSQETQYF. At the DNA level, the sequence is TGTGCCAGCAGCTTAAGGGGACGGGGGAGCCAAGAGACCCAGTACTTC.